Listed below are T cell receptor beta chains from one sample, sequenced in a study of shared clonotypes between healthy human individuals. The table came from immunoSEQ multiplex PCR; TCRdb's copy has only in-frame clones and leaves some out. The sample has fewer than 1.4 million clones, approximately 80% seen once. Sequencing was performed on memory CD4+ T cells from PBMCs. The origin of the receptors is a man between 18 and 35 years old in good health. Some clones in this sample may be carry-over from other donors' samples. The CDR3 runs from the conserved cysteine through the conserved F or W. A D gene is named only where the DNA matches it firmly.

CASSLGTGGSYEQYF | TRBV5-1 | TRBD1 | TRBJ2-7
CASSSSPSYSTDTQYF | TRBV11-2 | NA | TRBJ2-3
CASSLQPGANTEAFF | TRBV6-5 | NA | TRBJ1-1
CASRVRDRSYNEQFF | TRBV27 | TRBD1 | TRBJ2-1
CASSQGTAATNEKLFF | TRBV4-1 | NA | TRBJ1-4
CASSLVTEPTYEQYF | TRBV5-1 | NA | TRBJ2-7
CASRGLDGDYGYTF | TRBV5-1 | NA | TRBJ1-2
CASSLVGLGTDTQYF | TRBV7-9 | NA | TRBJ2-3
CARSPDRRYSYEQYF | TRBV5-3 | NA | TRBJ2-7
CASSLDARGNEQYF | TRBV5-6 | NA | TRBJ2-7
CASSYRGSNEKLFF | TRBV6-5 | NA | TRBJ1-4
CASSPQAAGGAGYEQYF | TRBV18 | TRBD2 | TRBJ2-7
CASSLGQGNYNEQFF | TRBV11-2 | NA | TRBJ2-1
CASSQSGGSYNEQFF | TRBV5-4 | TRBD2 | TRBJ2-1
CASSQSTAGDTEAFF | TRBV4-3 | NA | TRBJ1-1
CASSRLATDTQYF | TRBV2 | TRBD2 | TRBJ2-3
CASSYLGRARETQYF | TRBV7-2 | TRBD2 | TRBJ2-5
CASSPDGFNYGYTF | TRBV2 | NA | TRBJ1-2
CSLSGPGTADTQYF | TRBV29-1 | NA | TRBJ2-3
CASSIGKAAEAFF | TRBV19 | NA | TRBJ1-1
CASSPLVRVRSSYNEQFF | TRBV5-4 | NA | TRBJ2-1
CASSMAAVEKLFF | TRBV19 | NA | TRBJ1-4
CASSLRENYGYTF | TRBV27 | NA | TRBJ1-2
CSVESSRRQYF | TRBV29-1 | NA | TRBJ2-5
CASSLAGFDQPQHF | TRBV5-1 | NA | TRBJ1-5
CASTEGAGNNQPQHF | TRBV19 | NA | TRBJ1-5
CASSPRDRGIFEEQYF | TRBV19 | TRBD1 | TRBJ2-7
CASSPTTQGGTQYF | TRBV7-9 | NA | TRBJ2-3
CASSPSRDHHNEQFF | TRBV7-3 | NA | TRBJ2-1
CASSSNRGRRTEAFF | TRBV27 | TRBD1 | TRBJ1-1
CASIVELNTEAFF | TRBV6-1 | NA | TRBJ1-1
CASRVSEVFNEQFF | TRBV27 | NA | TRBJ2-1
CATKYQETQYF | TRBV2 | NA | TRBJ2-5
CASSLGPLNTEAFF | TRBV6-6 | NA | TRBJ1-1
CASSPGGGANEKLFF | TRBV5-4 | NA | TRBJ1-4
CASSYSAQTSPLHF | TRBV6-5 | NA | TRBJ1-6
CAAGSEDGYTF | TRBV10-3 | NA | TRBJ1-2
CASSYQGGPVTYEQYF | TRBV28 | NA | TRBJ2-7
CASSTRDREYEQYF | TRBV21-1 | NA | TRBJ2-7
CSVARDGQETQYF | TRBV29-1 | NA | TRBJ2-5
CASSVRGSYEQYF | TRBV28 | NA | TRBJ2-7
CSVWQWETQYF | TRBV29-1 | NA | TRBJ2-5
CSVKQLYGYTF | TRBV29-1 | NA | TRBJ1-2